This TCR beta chain was documented in a study of T cell responses to AZD1222 COVID-19 vaccine (dated by TCRdb to about 2021). Concerning the study at large: AZD1222 recipients with second doses at about 4 weeks or about 12 weeks were pooled, because spike-specific TCR depth and breadth did not differ between schedules. TCR sequencing was performed for fewer than 250 trial participants, of whom roughly 200 were given two doses of AZD1222 and some 26 were given two doses of MenACWY control vaccine. Enrollment into the trials was organized by age into subgroups of 18-55, 56-69 and 70-plus years, and those subgroups contained roughly 150, 30 and 60 TCR-sequenced participants, respectively.

Study-wide findings and limitations: A significant rise in spike-specific TCR breadth and depth was observed after two AZD1222 doses relative to day 0 and relative to MenACWY recipients. Participants were mostly white British, with more females than males. The authors suggested clonal diversity may have been underestimated. Because no day 14 peak-response samples were available, the repertoires could be characterized only after the peak T cell response. The 56-69-year group was small, and its depth increase did not reach significance, likely because of low power. Only 5 to 7 AZD1222 recipients were SARS-CoV-2 seropositive at baseline, limiting conclusions about previously exposed vaccinees. Reportedly, close to half of the unique spike-specific TCRs recognized epitopes lying outside the regions that are mutated in the B.1.351 and B.1.1.7 variants. The vaccine-associated CD4 TCRs covered the entire spike protein, and the dominant responses fell in regions 160-218 and 743-854.

The sample's time point, from its label and the paper: baseline before first vaccination. Vaccinee samples came from UK trials COV001 and COV002, including a single-blind randomized controlled phase 2/3 trial of AZD1222 (ChAdOx1 nCoV-19) in healthy adults. For TCRbeta chain sequencing, PBMC samples from trial participants were taken at day 0 and at day 28 after the second dose. Taken from cysteine to phenylalanine, the CDR3 has 19 residues. Just CDR3 DNA is preserved here, 57 bases in frame from base 1. V and J are trimmed by 0 bases and 1 base, and the gene matches miss 12 bases of the junction. The germline V gene provides CDR1 LGHNA and CDR2 YSLEER. The sample holds one count of this clone. Its cognate antigen has yet to be identified. Base qualities are missing; no much larger clone stands one base away. The CDR3 regions of human TCRbeta chains were analyzed by immunosequencing. Concerning the study's data processing: Repertoire TCRs were checked for matches against a reference library of SARS-CoV-2-specific TCRs that had been generated using the MIRA antigen-specificity platform. Breadth was defined as the fraction of unique TCRs that were SARS-CoV-2-associated, and depth was defined as the fraction of total T cells that were SARS-CoV-2-associated. Using the MIRA data, each spike-specific TCR was assigned both to the spike region to which the TCR was reactive and to a CD4 or CD8 class. Log10-transformed breadth and depth values were compared by one-way ANOVA with Sidak's multiple comparisons tests. TCRdb carries this immuneACCESS record with in-frame sequences only. Its versions omit some clonotypes, under half of them owing to an unresolved V gene in the studies checked, with the rest unexplained. That table is the source of V, J and clone size, and D and trimming were worked out from the DNA. The sample data list roughly 180,000 clones, and about nine tenths of these were observed just once. The ten largest clones capture 1.9% of the sample.

This chain is built from TRBV4-3 and TRBJ2-1, with 7 middle bases fitting TRBD2. The receptor comes from an adult in good health. Sequences were derived from peripheral blood, sampled on day 0 of AZD1222 vaccination. The sequenced DNA is TGCGCCAGCAGCCAAGATCAGGGTTGGACTAGTGGGTCCTACAATGAGCAGTTCTTC. Protein translation: CASSQDQGWTSGSYNEQFF.